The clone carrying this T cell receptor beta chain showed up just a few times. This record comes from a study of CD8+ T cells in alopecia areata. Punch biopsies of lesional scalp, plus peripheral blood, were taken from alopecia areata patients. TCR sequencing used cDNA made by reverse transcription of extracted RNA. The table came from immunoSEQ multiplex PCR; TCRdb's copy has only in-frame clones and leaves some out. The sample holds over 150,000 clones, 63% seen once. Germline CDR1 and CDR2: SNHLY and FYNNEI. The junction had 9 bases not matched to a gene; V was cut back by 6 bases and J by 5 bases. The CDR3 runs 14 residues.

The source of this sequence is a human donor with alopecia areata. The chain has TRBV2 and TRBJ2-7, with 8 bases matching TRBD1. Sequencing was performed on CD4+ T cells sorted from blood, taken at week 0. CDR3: CASSLGQGVHEQYF. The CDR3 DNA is TGTGCCAGCAGCCTAGGACAGGGTGTTCACGAGCAGTACTTC.